This TCR beta chain was identified during a study of blood T cell repertoires in COVID-19. Turning to the study itself: The samples span acute and convalescent COVID-19 from the United States, Italy and Spain. The cDNA or gDNA used as material had been derived from T cells, B-cell-depleted T cells, or PBMCs.

In the authors' methods: Reference gene primer amplification gave nucleated cell count estimates. Clones were read by immunoSEQ multiplex PCR, and TCRdb kept only the in-frame ones, dropping some. The D gene and trimming were derived from the DNA, and the V and J assignments and clone size from that table. The sample has tens of thousands of clones; about 87% are singletons. The CDR3 covers 15 residues. Germline values: CDR1 SGHVS, CDR2 FNYEAQ. The V segment lost 1 base and the J segment 3 bases; nucleotides outside the gene matches: 3. This TCR came from a woman aged 40 to 50 with acute or convalescent COVID-19. This chain joins TRBV7-6 and TRBJ2-7, with 10 bases fitting TRBD2. The sample taken for sequencing was peripheral blood. The DNA of the CDR3 is TGTGCCAGCAGCTTAGAAGCGGGAGGGAACTACGAGCAGTACTTC. This sequence encodes CASSLEAGGNYEQYF.